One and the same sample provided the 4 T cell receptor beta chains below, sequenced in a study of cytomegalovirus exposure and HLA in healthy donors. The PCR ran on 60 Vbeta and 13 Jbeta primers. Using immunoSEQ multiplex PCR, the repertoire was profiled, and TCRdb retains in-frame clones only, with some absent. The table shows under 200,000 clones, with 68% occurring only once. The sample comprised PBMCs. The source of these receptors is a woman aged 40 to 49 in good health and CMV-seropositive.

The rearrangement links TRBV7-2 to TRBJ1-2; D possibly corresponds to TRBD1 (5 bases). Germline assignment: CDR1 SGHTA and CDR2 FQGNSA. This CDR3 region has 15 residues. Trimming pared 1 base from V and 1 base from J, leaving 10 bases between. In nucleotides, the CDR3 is TGTGCCAGCAGCTTAGGGTTACAGGATAACTATGGCTACACCTTC. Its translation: CASSLGLQDNYGYTF. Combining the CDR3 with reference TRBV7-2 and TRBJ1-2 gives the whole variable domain GAGVSQSPSNKVTEKGKDVELRCDPISGHTALYWYRQSLGQGLEFLIYFQGNSAPDKSGLPSDRFSAERTGGSVSTLTIQRTQQEDSAVYLCASSLGLQDNYGYTFGSGTRLTVV.

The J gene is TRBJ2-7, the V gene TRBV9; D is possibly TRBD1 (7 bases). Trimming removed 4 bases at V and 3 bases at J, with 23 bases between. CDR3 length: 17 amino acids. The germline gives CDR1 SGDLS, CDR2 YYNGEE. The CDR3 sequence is CASSPNRDSQGGYEQYF. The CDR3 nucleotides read TGTGCCAGCAGCCCGAACCGGGACAGCCAGGGGGGCTACGAGCAGTACTTC.

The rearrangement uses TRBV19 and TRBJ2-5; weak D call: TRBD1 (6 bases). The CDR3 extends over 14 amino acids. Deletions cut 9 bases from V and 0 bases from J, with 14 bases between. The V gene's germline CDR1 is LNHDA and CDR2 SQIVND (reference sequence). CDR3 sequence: CASKKDRNQETQYF. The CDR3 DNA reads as TGTGCCAGCAAAAAGGACAGAAACCAAGAGACCCAGTACTTC.

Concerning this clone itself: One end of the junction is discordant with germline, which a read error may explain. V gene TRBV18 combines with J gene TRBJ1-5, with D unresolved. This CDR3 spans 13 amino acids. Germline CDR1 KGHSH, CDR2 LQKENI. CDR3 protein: CASSGGRGQPQNF. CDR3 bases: TGTGCCAGCTCCGGAGGGCGGGGTCAGCCCCAGAATTTT.